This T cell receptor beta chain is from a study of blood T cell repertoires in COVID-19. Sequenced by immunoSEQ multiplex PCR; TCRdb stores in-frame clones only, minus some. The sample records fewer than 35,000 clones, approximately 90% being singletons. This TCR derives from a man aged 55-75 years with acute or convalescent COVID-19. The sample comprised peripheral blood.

CDR3 bases: TGTGCCAGTAGTTGGGATAGGGGGAACACTGAAGCTTTCTTT. It specifies CASSWDRGNTEAFF. The V and J genes are TRBV19 and TRBJ1-1; possible D gene TRBD1, 5 bases. The V gene lost 5 bases and the J gene lost 1 base, with 11 bases spanning the gap. The CDR3 is made up of 14 amino acids. CDR1 is LNHDA and CDR2 is SQIVND in the germline V gene (reference sequence).